This TCR beta chain derives from a study of T-cell memory formation after mild COVID-19. Study-wide results and limits: Memory sampled before infection contained some responding clones, suggesting cross-reactive memory joined.

V was clipped by 3 bases and J by 1 base, with 1 base between them. Germline V CDR1 and CDR2: SGHNT, YYREEE (reference sequence). The CDR3 runs to 11 residues. This clonotype was recorded a few times. Its antigen is not known. TCRdb re-derived calls from the 5' RACE reads in MiXCR, one entry per CDR3 protein. The top ten hold about two fifths of the sample, which has tens of thousands of distinct CDR3 sequences, around 16% seen once. The sequence came from a man aged 18 to 35 who had mild COVID-19 (a few samples of this study predate the infection). Cell type and time point are not known. The chain combines TRBV5-4 with TRBJ1-1; D is unclear. Material for sequencing was PBMCs or a T cell subset sorted from them (not recorded which). As DNA, the CDR3 is TGTGCCAGCAGCTCGAACACTGAAGCTTTCTTT. Translating it yields CASSSNTEAFF. The complete variable domain, with remaining parts taken from reference TRBV5-4 and TRBJ1-1, reads ETGVTQSPTHLIKTRGQQVTLRCSSQSGHNTVSWYQQALGQGPQFIFQYYREEENGRGNFPPRFSGLQFPNYSSELNVNALELDDSALYLCASSSNTEAFFGQGTRLTVV.